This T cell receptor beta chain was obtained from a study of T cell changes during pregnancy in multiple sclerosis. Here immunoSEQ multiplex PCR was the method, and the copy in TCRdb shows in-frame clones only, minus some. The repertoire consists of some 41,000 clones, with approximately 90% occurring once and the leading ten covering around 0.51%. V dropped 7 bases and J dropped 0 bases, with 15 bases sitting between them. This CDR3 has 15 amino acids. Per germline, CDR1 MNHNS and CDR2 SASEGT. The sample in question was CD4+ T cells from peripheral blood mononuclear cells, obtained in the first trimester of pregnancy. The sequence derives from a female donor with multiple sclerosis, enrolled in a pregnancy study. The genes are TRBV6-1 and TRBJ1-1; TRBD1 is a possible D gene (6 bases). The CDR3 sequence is CASTDGTPMNTEAFF. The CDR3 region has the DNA TGTGCCAGCACTGATGGGACACCTATGAACACTGAAGCTTTCTTT.